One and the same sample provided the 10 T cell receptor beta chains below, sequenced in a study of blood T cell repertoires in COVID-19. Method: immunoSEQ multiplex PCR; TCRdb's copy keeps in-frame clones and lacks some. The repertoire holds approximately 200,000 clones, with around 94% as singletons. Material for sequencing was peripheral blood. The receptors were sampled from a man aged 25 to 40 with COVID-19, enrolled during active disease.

In DNA, the CDR3 is TGTGCCAGTAGTAAAGCGGGCGACACGGGAACCCAGTACTTC. As protein: CASSKAGDTGTQYF. V gene TRBV19 combines with J gene TRBJ2-5, with D maybe TRBD2 (6 bases). Trimming stripped 4 bases from V and 8 bases from J, with 17 bases between. This CDR3 has 14 residues. In germline, CDR1 is LNHDA, CDR2 SQIVND (reference sequence).

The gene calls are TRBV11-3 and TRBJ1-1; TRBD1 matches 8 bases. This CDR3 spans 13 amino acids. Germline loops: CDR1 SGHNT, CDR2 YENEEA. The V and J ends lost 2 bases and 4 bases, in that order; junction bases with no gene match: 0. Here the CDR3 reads CASSLTGGTEAFF. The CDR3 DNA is TGTGCCAGCAGCTTAACAGGGGGCACTGAAGCTTTCTTT.

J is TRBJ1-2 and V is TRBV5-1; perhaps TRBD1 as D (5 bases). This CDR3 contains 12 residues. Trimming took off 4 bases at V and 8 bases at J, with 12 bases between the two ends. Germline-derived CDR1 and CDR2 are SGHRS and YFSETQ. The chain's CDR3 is CASSAQGMGYTF. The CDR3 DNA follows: TGCGCCAGCAGCGCCCAGGGTATGGGCTACACCTTC.

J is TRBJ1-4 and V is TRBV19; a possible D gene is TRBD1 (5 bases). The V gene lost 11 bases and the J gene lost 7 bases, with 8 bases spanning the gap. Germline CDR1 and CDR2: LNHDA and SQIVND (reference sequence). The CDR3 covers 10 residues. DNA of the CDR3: TGTGCCGCAGGGTCTGAAAAACTGTTTTTT. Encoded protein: CAAGSEKLFF.

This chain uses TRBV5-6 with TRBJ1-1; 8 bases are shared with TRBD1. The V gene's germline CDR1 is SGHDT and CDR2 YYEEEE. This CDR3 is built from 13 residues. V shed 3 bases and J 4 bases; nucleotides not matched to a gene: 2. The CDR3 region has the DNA TGTGCCAGCAGCTCAACAGGGGGCACTGAAGCTTTCTTT. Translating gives CASSSTGGTEAFF.

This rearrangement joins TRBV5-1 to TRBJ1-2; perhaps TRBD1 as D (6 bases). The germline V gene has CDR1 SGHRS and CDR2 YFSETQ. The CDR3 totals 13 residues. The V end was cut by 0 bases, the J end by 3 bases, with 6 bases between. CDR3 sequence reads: CASSLGTDYGYTF. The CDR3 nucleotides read TGCGCCAGCAGCTTGGGGACAGACTATGGCTACACCTTC.

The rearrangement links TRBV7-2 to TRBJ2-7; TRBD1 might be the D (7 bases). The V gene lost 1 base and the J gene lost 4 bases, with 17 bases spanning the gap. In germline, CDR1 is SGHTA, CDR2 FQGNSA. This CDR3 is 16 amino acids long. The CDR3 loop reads CASSLEFGRGEYEQYF. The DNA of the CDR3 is TGTGCCAGCAGCTTAGAATTTGGCAGGGGGGAGTACGAGCAGTACTTC.

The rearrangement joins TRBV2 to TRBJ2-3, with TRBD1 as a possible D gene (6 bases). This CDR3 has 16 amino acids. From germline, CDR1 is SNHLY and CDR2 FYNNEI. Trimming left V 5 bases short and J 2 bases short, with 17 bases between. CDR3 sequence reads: CASSTQGLFITDTQYF. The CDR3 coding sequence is TGTGCCAGCAGTACACAGGGCCTATTTATCACAGATACGCAGTATTTT.

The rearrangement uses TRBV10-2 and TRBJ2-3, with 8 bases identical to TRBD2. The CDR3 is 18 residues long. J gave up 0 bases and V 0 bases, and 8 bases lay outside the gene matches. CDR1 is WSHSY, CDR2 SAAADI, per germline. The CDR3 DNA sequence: TGCGCCAGCAGTGAGTCGATGCGGGGGGCCTCTAGCACAGATACGCAGTATTTT. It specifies CASSESMRGASSTDTQYF.

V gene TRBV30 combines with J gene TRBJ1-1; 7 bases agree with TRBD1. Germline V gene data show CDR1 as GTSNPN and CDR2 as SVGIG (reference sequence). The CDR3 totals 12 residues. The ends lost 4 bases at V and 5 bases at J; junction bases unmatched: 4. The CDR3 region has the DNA TGTGCCTGGATTCCAGGGGGGACTGAAGCTTTCTTT. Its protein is CAWIPGGTEAFF.